This T cell receptor (beta chain) appears in the sequencing data of a study of blood T cell repertoires in COVID-19. Background on the study: From the United States, Italy and Spain came samples of acute and convalescent COVID-19. The analysed material was cDNA or gDNA that came from T cells, B-cell-depleted T cells, or PBMCs.

The authors' processing: By means of reference gene primer amplification, nucleated cell counts were estimated. The assay was immunoSEQ multiplex PCR, and TCRdb's table has in-frame clones only and misses some. For V, J and clone size, that table is used; D and trimming come from the DNA. The sample holds 80,000 to 100,000 clones; 80% are singletons and the top ten take under 20%. Germline values: CDR1 MGHDK, CDR2 SYGVNS. Trimming shortened V by 4 bases and J by 10 bases, and 11 bases separated the two germline ends. CDR3 length: 13 residues. This clone appeared a few times. The chain has TRBV25-1 and TRBJ1-6, with D perhaps TRBD1 (5 bases). The source of this sequence is a human donor in a cohort sampled during active COVID-19. The sequencing input was peripheral blood. CDR3 nucleotides: TGTGCCAGCAGTGGGGGCGCTTGGTCACCCCTCCACTTT. Encoded protein: CASSGGAWSPLHF.